This is a list of T cell receptor beta chains from one sample in a study of T cell responses to AZD1222 COVID-19 vaccine. Sequenced by immunoSEQ multiplex PCR; TCRdb stores in-frame clones only, minus some. The sample lists some 150,000 clones, over 75% occurring once. The starting material was peripheral blood, obtained 28 days after the second dose of the MenACWY control vaccine. The receptor source for this set is an adult who received the MenACWY meningococcal vaccine as a control. Each CDR3 is given with its conserved first and last residue. Fields, in order: clone size, V gene, J gene, D gene, CDR3 DNA, CDR3 protein. D genes are given only for firm matches. A row's size may be missing; if present it is once, few, many or a size class.

once	TRBV6-2/TRBV6-3	TRBJ2-2	NA	TGTGCCAGCAGTTACAGGGTCTCTAGCGGGGAGCTGTTTTTT	CASSYRVSSGELFF
few	TRBV7-9	TRBJ2-7	TRBD2	TGTGCCAGCAGCCCCGGACTAGCGGGATACGAGCAGTACTTC	CASSPGLAGYEQYF
NA	TRBV5-4	TRBJ2-1	TRBD2	TGTGCCAGCAGCTTGGATCCGCTAGCGGGAGGGGAGAATGAGCAGTTCTTC	CASSLDPLAGGENEQFF
NA	TRBV3-1/TRBV3-2	TRBJ1-4	NA	TGTGCCAGCAGCCAATTACAGCAGGCAAATGAAAAACTGTTTTTT	CASSQLQQANEKLFF
once	TRBV10-1	TRBJ2-5	TRBD2	TGCGCCAGCAGTGTGTTTGCGGGGGGCCGGGAGACCCAGTACTTC	CASSVFAGGRETQYF
NA	TRBV21-1	TRBJ2-2	NA	TGTGCCAGCAGGAGGGTCCCTATGAACACCGGGGAGCTGTTTTTT	CASRRVPMNTGELFF
NA	TRBV9	TRBJ1-1	TRBD1	TGTGCCAGCAGCCAGACAGGGGCGGACACTGAAGCTTTCTTT	CASSQTGADTEAFF
once	TRBV9	TRBJ2-7	NA	TGTGCCAGCAGCCCAGTAGGGGCGCCCACCTACGAGCAGTACTTC	CASSPVGAPTYEQYF
few	TRBV6-6	TRBJ1-5	TRBD1	TGTGCCAGCAGCGGACAGGCGGCGGGTCAGCCCCAGCATTTT	CASSGQAAGQPQHF
once	TRBV6-5	TRBJ2-7	TRBD2	TGTGCCAGCAAAAAGTGGGGCGGGAGGGACTACGAGCAGTACTTC	CASKKWGGRDYEQYF
NA	TRBV14	TRBJ1-2	NA	TGTGCCAGCAGCCGAGGGGCTTTGGGCTATGGCTACACCTTC	CASSRGALGYGYTF
NA	TRBV9	TRBJ1-4	NA	TGTGCCAGCAGCGTTCGGATCTCAACTAATGAAAAACTGTTTTTT	CASSVRISTNEKLFF
NA	TRBV7-6	TRBJ1-3	NA	TGTGCCAGCAGCTCCCCTGTTGGAAACACCATATATTTT	CASSSPVGNTIYF
once	TRBV27	TRBJ1-3	TRBD1	TGTGCCAGCAGTCGGATGGGACAGGGCAATTCTGGAAACACCATATATTTT	CASSRMGQGNSGNTIYF
NA	TRBV19	TRBJ2-3	NA	TGTGCCAGTATAAGCCGTCGGGGGTACGGCACAGATACGCAGTATTTT	CASISRRGYGTDTQYF
NA	TRBV19	TRBJ2-2	NA	TGTGCCAGTAGTATGGGGCGGGGCTTCACCGGGGAGCTGTTTTTT	CASSMGRGFTGELFF
NA	TRBV10-2	TRBJ2-4	NA	TGCGCCAGCAGTCGGGAGATTTCCAAAAACATTCAGTACTTC	CASSREISKNIQYF
NA	TRBV3-1/TRBV3-2	TRBJ1-2	TRBD1	TGTGCCAGCAGGGACAGGGAGGGCTATGGCTACACCTTC	CASRDREGYGYTF
NA	TRBV10-3	TRBJ2-7	NA	TGTGCCATCAGTGAAAAAGTTTACGAGCAGTACTTC	CAISEKVYEQYF
NA	TRBV7-9	TRBJ2-1	NA	TGTGCCAGCAGCTCACAGGTTTACTACAATGAGCAGTTCTTC	CASSSQVYYNEQFF
NA	TRBV29-1	TRBJ1-1	NA	TGCAGCGTTCGTAGAGACACTGAAGCTTTCTTT	CSVRRDTEAFF
NA	TRBV5-8	TRBJ1-5	NA	TGTGCCAGCAGCCTGGGGGAGCTCAGCAATCAGCCCCAGCATTTT	CASSLGELSNQPQHF
NA	TRBV7-2	TRBJ1-5	TRBD1	TGTGCCAGCAGCAGGACAGGGTGGCCGAGCAATCAGCCCCAGCATTTT	CASSRTGWPSNQPQHF
NA	TRBV19	TRBJ2-1	TRBD2	TGTGCCAGTAGTCTTAGACTAGCGGGAGTCCTAAAAGGTAGTGAGCAGTTCTTC	CASSLRLAGVLKGSEQFF
NA	TRBV5-1	TRBJ1-3	NA	TGCGCCAGCAGCAAGGCCGGGACTAACGGAAACACCATATATTTT	CASSKAGTNGNTIYF
NA	TRBV10-3	TRBJ2-5	NA	TGTGCCACCACCTCAGGACGGAAAGAGACCCAGTACTTC	CATTSGRKETQYF
once	TRBV5-1	TRBJ2-3	NA	TGCGCCAGCAGCGGGGGGGCGGGCCCAGATACGCAGTATTTT	CASSGGAGPDTQYF
NA	TRBV5-1	TRBJ1-2	TRBD1	TGCGCCAGCAGCGAGGGGGCTACCCGCTATGGCTACACCTTC	CASSEGATRYGYTF
NA	TRBV24-1	TRBJ1-3	NA	TGTGCCACCAGTGATTTAGGGTCAGGCTCTGGAAACACCATATATTTT	CATSDLGSGSGNTIYF
NA	TRBV5-1	TRBJ1-1	NA	TGCGCCAGCAGCCATTTACAGGGGAACACTGAAGCTTTCTTT	CASSHLQGNTEAFF
NA	TRBV24-1	TRBJ2-3	NA	TGTGCCACCAGTGATTCGGAAGGGGCCTATCGTGCAGATACGCAGTATTTT	CATSDSEGAYRADTQYF
NA	TRBV10-3	TRBJ2-2	NA	TGTGCCATCAGTGAGTCATGGACAGCGAACACCGGGGAGCTGTTTTTT	CAISESWTANTGELFF
few	TRBV9	TRBJ2-3	TRBD2	TGTGCCAGCAGCGCTCTGGCGGGAGGGAGCACAGATACGCAGTATTTT	CASSALAGGSTDTQYF
NA	TRBV19	TRBJ2-1	TRBD2	TGTGCCAGTAGTACGGGGGGATGGGATGAGCAGTTCTTC	CASSTGGWDEQFF
NA	TRBV6-2/TRBV6-3	TRBJ1-2	NA	TGTGCCAGCAGTTACGGCAAATGGGGCCGATATGGCTACACCTTC	CASSYGKWGRYGYTF
few	TRBV19	TRBJ1-4	NA	TGTGCCAGTAGTATAGTGATACAGAGTAATGAAAAACTGTTTTTT	CASSIVIQSNEKLFF
NA	TRBV20-1	TRBJ2-1	NA	TGCAGTGCTAGTCAGGAAATTGGGAATGAGCAGTTCTTC	CSASQEIGNEQFF
NA	TRBV24-1	TRBJ1-2	NA	TGTGCCACCAGTGACTCACCGGGGGCGACAAGAGGCTACACCTTC	CATSDSPGATRGYTF
NA	TRBV7-9	TRBJ1-4	TRBD1	TGTGCCAGCAGCCCGAACAGGGGAGGTAATGAAAAACTGTTTTTT	CASSPNRGGNEKLFF